The 9 T cell receptor beta chains given below trace back to one sample, sequenced in a study of T cell responses to AZD1222 COVID-19 vaccine. The data were produced by immunoSEQ multiplex PCR, yet TCRdb's version contains in-frame clones alone and is incomplete. This table holds around 140,000 clones, approximately 83% found once. The sample consisted of peripheral blood, taken on day 0 of AZD1222 vaccination. Source of these receptors: an adult in good health.

The genes are TRBV6-5 and TRBJ1-2; D might be TRBD1 (5 bases). Per germline, CDR1 MNHEY and CDR2 SVGAGI. The CDR3 is 15 residues long. Trimming left V 0 bases short and J 4 bases short, with 12 bases between. In DNA, the CDR3 is TGTGCCAGCAGTTACTCCGGGGGGTTTACCTATGGCTACACCTTC. This codes for CASSYSGGFTYGYTF.

The chain has TRBV6-6 and TRBJ1-5, with 9 bases aligning to TRBD1. The CDR3 loop spans 14 amino acids. Unmatched junction bases numbered 3, after V lost 5 bases and J lost 4 bases. Germline lookup yields CDR1 MNHNY and CDR2 SVGAGI (reference sequence). The chain's CDR3 is CASSKTGGNQPQHF. The CDR3 DNA sequence: TGTGCCAGCAGTAAGACAGGGGGGAATCAGCCCCAGCATTTT.

This rearrangement joins TRBV18 to TRBJ1-1; no definite D call. Trimming shortened V by 3 bases and J by 0 bases, and 8 bases separated the two germline ends. Germline CDR1 is KGHSH and CDR2 is LQKENI. The CDR3 runs to 14 residues. In nucleotides, the CDR3 is TGTGCCAGCTCACCCCCAGGATTGAACACTGAAGCTTTCTTT. This translates into CASSPPGLNTEAFF.

The V and J genes are TRBV10-2 and TRBJ1-1, with no clear D. Per germline, CDR1 WSHSY and CDR2 SAAADI. With 3 bases removed from V and 0 bases from J, the gap between germline ends came to 11 bases. The CDR3 totals 15 residues. CDR3 nucleotide sequence: TGCGCCAGCAGTGACGCCAGCTTCATGAACACTGAAGCTTTCTTT. This sequence encodes CASSDASFMNTEAFF.

In the case of this clone: One end of the junction is discordant with germline, which a read error may explain. The chain recombines TRBV20-1 with TRBJ2-1; D uncertain. CDR1 is DFQATT and CDR2 is SNEGSKA in the germline V gene (reference sequence). The CDR3 loop spans 10 amino acids. CDR3 residues: CSATDFHPIF. Written as DNA, the CDR3 is TGCAGTGCTACCGACTTTCACCCCATCTTC.

The V call is TRBV11-3, the J call TRBJ2-7, with D possibly being TRBD2 (6 bases). The length of the CDR3 is 13 residues. Trimming took off 1 base at V and 6 bases at J, with 10 bases between the two ends. From germline, CDR1 is SGHNT and CDR2 YENEEA. The DNA for the CDR3 is TGTGCCAGCAGCTTAGCTCCCGGGAGCGAGCAGTACTTC. Translated, it gives CASSLAPGSEQYF.

This clone was found a few times. The chain couples TRBV27 to TRBJ1-2; 7 bases align to TRBD1. J lost 4 bases, V lost 6 bases, and 5 bases had no gene match. The CDR3 spans 13 residues. Germline assignment: CDR1 MNHEY and CDR2 SMNVEV (reference sequence). The CDR3 DNA follows: TGTGCCAGCAGATCAGGGGGAGGCTATGGCTACACCTTC. It translates to CASRSGGGYGYTF.

The chain is built from TRBV18 and TRBJ2-1; D is uncertain. This CDR3 spans 13 amino acids. CDR1 and CDR2 from the germline V gene are KGHSH and LQKENI. V lost 3 bases to trimming and J lost 3 bases, with 6 bases between them. The CDR3 coding sequence is TGTGCCAGCTCACCGCCGGACTACAATGAGCAGTTCTTC. It specifies CASSPPDYNEQFF.

V and J are TRBV19 and TRBJ1-1; D is possibly TRBD1 (6 bases). The CDR3 has 17 amino acids. The V gene's germline CDR1 is LNHDA and CDR2 SQIVND (reference sequence). V was trimmed by 0 bases and J by 0 bases, leaving 14 bases between them. This chain's CDR3 is CASSIDWATGLNTEAFF. The CDR3 DNA follows: TGTGCCAGTAGTATAGATTGGGCCACAGGGTTGAACACTGAAGCTTTCTTT.